One sample yielded the 11 T cell receptor beta chains listed below, sequenced in a study of T cell repertoires and HLA-DP antigens. No cognate antigen is known for these TCRs. TCRdb's table, derived via immunoSEQ multiplex PCR, lists solely in-frame clones and lacks some. This table holds about 73,000 clones, about four fifths found once. Sequencing input: CD4+ T cells from PBMCs. These TCRs come from a man in his 60s in good health and CMV-seronegative.

This rearrangement joins TRBV6-4 to TRBJ2-5; D gene uncertain. Germline assignment: CDR1 MRHNA and CDR2 SNTAGT. Trimming pared 7 bases from V and 4 bases from J, leaving 10 bases between. The CDR3 has 12 amino acids. For the CDR3, the DNA is TGTGCCAGCATTCCTAGAAGAGAGACCCAGTACTTC. It specifies CASIPRRETQYF.

There are a few counts of this clone. This chain uses TRBV28 with TRBJ1-2; TRBD1 is a possible D gene (5 bases). In germline, CDR1 is MDHEN, CDR2 SYDVKM. Trimming removed 10 bases at V and 8 bases at J, with 14 bases between. The CDR3 consists of 11 residues. This CDR3 is CANRGDSGYTF. Here the CDR3 DNA reads TGTGCCAACCGCGGGGACTCGGGCTACACCTTC.

The chain is built from TRBV27 and TRBJ1-4; D gene unclear. Between the trimmed V and J ends, which lost 2 bases and 4 bases, there was a span of 2 bases. The CDR3 loop spans 12 amino acids. Per germline, CDR1 MNHEY and CDR2 SMNVEV (reference sequence). The CDR3 reads CASSLNNEKLFF. The CDR3 DNA reads TGTGCCAGCAGTTTAAATAATGAAAAACTGTTTTTT.

This chain uses TRBV27 with TRBJ2-1; TRBD2 aligns across 9 bases. Per germline, CDR1 MNHEY and CDR2 SMNVEV (reference sequence). The trim removed 5 bases at V and 4 bases at J, leaving 9 bases unmatched. This CDR3 contains 16 residues. CDR3 coding DNA: TGTGCCAGCAGTCGACCCGGGACTAGCTTATACAATGAGCAGTTCTTC. Its protein product is CASSRPGTSLYNEQFF.

This chain connects TRBV28 to TRBJ2-7; 8 nucleotides align to TRBD1. The germline gives CDR1 MDHEN, CDR2 SYDVKM. CDR3 length: 14 amino acids. Trimming removed 5 bases from V and 1 base from J; junction bases left unmatched: 4. CDR3 DNA: TGTGCCAGCAGTCCGGACAGGGCGTCCTACGAGCAGTACTTC. Translated, it gives CASSPDRASYEQYF.

This chain links TRBV7-9 with TRBJ2-3; D possibly corresponds to TRBD2 (6 bases). V lost 5 bases and J 2 bases, leaving 14 bases between the germline ends. The germline V gene encodes CDR1 SEHNR and CDR2 FQNEAQ (reference sequence). There are 15 residues in the CDR3. CDR3 in DNA: TGTGCCAGCAGCCCCCGGGACTTCCCCACAGATACGCAGTATTTT. Amino acid sequence: CASSPRDFPTDTQYF.

Only a few counts were recorded for this clone. The genes are TRBV6-5 and TRBJ2-3; TRBD2 is a possible D gene (7 bases). Germline values: CDR1 MNHEY, CDR2 SVGAGI. The V and J ends lost 2 bases and 9 bases respectively, with 18 bases between them. The CDR3 spans 15 residues. In DNA, the CDR3 is TGTGCCAGCAGTTACAATAAGGGGGGGTCGGGGACGCAGTATTTT. This encodes CASSYNKGGSGTQYF.

This clone occurred once. V and J are TRBV2 and TRBJ2-4; D gene uncertain. The CDR3 is made up of 14 amino acids. Looked up from germline, CDR1 is SNHLY and CDR2 is FYNNEI. Trimming removed 2 bases at V and 6 bases at J, with 11 bases between. The CDR3 bases are TGTGCCAGCAGTGAAAACTGGGGATCAAACATTCAGTACTTC. This sequence encodes CASSENWGSNIQYF.

The rearrangement links TRBV9 to TRBJ1-6; D possibly corresponds to TRBD1 (6 bases). There are 14 residues in the CDR3. V was shortened by 3 bases and J by 9 bases, with 13 bases between the two germline ends. Per the germline V gene, CDR1 is SGDLS and CDR2 is YYNGEE. The CDR3 is CASSADTGPSPLHF. CDR3 DNA sequence: TGTGCCAGCAGCGCCGATACAGGGCCTTCACCCCTCCACTTT.

The chain is built from TRBV11-2 and TRBJ2-7; tentatively, D is TRBD1 (6 bases). Germline values: CDR1 SGHAT, CDR2 FQNNGV. This CDR3 contains 13 residues. The V end lost 1 base, the J end lost 4 bases, and 8 bases lay between the germline ends. The CDR3 here is CASSLGRGYEQYF. CDR3 DNA sequence: TGTGCCAGCAGCTTAGGCAGGGGATACGAGCAGTACTTC.

This clone showed up just once. The rearrangement joins TRBV4-3 to TRBJ1-5; D remains ambiguous. CDR1 is LGHNA, CDR2 YSLEER, per germline. V shed 0 bases and J shed 6 bases, with 6 bases lying between them. The CDR3 extends over 13 amino acids. CDR3 sequence (DNA): TGCGCCAGCAGCCAAGACAAGGGTCAGCCCCAGCATTTT. The encoded protein is CASSQDKGQPQHF.